The following is a T cell receptor (beta chain) sequence with its context. This CDR3 has 15 amino acids. Germline V gene lookup returns CDR1 SGHRS and CDR2 YFSETQ. V lost 3 bases and J lost 7; bases outside the gene matches: 11. Repertoires were generated with immunoSEQ multiplex PCR, while TCRdb's copy carries only in-frame clones and drops some. The repertoire holds under 250,000 clones, 70% to 90% seen once, with roughly 13% in the top ten. The data stem from a study of blood T cell repertoires in COVID-19. The receptor's source is a human donor in a cohort sampled during active COVID-19. The chain couples TRBV5-1 to TRBJ2-7; TRBD1 matches 9 bases. Sequenced: peripheral blood. CDR3 nucleotide sequence: TGCGCCAGCAGCTCGACTGCACAGGGGGCAGGGGAGCAGTACTTC. Encoded protein: CASSSTAQGAGEQYF.